The clone carrying this TCR beta chain was counted many times. What it binds is not known. The CDR3 is made up of 12 amino acids. The sample belongs to a study of CD8 T cells in ankylosing spondylitis. Study conclusions and caveats: Reported data indicate significant enrichment of disease-linked clones within matched ankylosing spondylitis synovial fluid. Blood from ankylosing spondylitis patients appeared to carry a characteristic roughly 8-variant TCR beta motif. Several of the motif variants were reported before in synovial fluid and blood from reactive arthritis.

Quantitative 5'-RACE with molecular barcodes produced the TCR beta libraries. TCRdb reprocessed the 5' RACE reads with MiXCR, giving one entry per CDR3 protein. The table lists roughly 100,000 distinct CDR3 sequences, about 8% of them singletons. The source of this sequence is a male donor with ankylosing spondylitis or in good health (not recorded which). The sample comprised blood, either unsorted or a sorted T cell fraction (not recorded which). The chain is built from TRBV21-1 and TRBJ2-7; the table names TRBD1, a call not compared with the DNA. TRBV21-1 corresponds to a pseudogene. The CDR3 protein is CASHRVSYEQYF. The CDR3 DNA reads as TGTGCCAGCCACAGGGTCTCCTACGAGCAGTACTTC.